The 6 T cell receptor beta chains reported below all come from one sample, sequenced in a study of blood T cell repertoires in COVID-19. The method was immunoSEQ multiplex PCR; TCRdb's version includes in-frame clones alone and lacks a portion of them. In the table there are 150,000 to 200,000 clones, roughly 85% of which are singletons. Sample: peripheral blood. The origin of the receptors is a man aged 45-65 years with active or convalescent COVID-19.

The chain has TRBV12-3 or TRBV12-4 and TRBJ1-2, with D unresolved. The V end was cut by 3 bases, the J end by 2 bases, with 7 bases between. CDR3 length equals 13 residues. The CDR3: CASSLTFNYGYTF. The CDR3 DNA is TGTGCCAGCAGTTTGACATTCAACTATGGCTACACCTTC.

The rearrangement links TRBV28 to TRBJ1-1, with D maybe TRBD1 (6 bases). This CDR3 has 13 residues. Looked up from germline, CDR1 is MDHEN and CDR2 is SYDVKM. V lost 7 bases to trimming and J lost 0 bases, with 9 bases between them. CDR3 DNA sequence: TGTGCCAGCATCAGACAGGTGAACACTGAAGCTTTCTTT. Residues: CASIRQVNTEAFF.

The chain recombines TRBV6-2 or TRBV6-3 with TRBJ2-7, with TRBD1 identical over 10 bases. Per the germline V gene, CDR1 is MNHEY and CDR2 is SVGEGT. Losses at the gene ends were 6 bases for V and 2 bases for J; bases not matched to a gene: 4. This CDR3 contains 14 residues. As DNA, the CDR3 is TGTGCCAGCAGCCCGGACAGGGGGGCCTACGAGCAGTACTTC. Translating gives CASSPDRGAYEQYF.

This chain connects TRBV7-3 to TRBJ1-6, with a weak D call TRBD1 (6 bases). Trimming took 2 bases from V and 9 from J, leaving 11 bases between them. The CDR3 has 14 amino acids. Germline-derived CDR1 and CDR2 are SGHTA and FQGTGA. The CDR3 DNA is TGTGCCAGCAGCTTAGGGGTGGGGGCTTCACCCCTCCACTTT. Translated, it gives CASSLGVGASPLHF.

As DNA, the CDR3 is TGTGCCAGCACCACTGGCGGGCTAGCGGGAGGGTATGGAGATACGCAGTATTTT. It encodes CASTTGGLAGGYGDTQYF. This chain joins TRBV2 and TRBJ2-3; 12 nucleotides match TRBD2. The CDR3 contains 18 residues. V shed 7 bases and J 5 bases; nucleotides not matched to a gene: 16. Germline CDR1 reads SNHLY; CDR2 reads FYNNEI.

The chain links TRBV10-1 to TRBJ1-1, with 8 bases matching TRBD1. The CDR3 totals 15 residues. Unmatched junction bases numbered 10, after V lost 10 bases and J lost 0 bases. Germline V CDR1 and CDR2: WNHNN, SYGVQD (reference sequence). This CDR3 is CATRSRTGLNTEAFF. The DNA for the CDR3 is TGCGCCACCAGGTCCCGGACAGGGCTGAACACTGAAGCTTTCTTT.